The clone carrying this T cell receptor beta chain was detected once. This specimen belongs to a study of blood T cell repertoires in COVID-19. As for the study in general: Researchers got acute and convalescent COVID-19 samples from the United States, Italy and Spain. In each case, the material was cDNA or gDNA derived from T cells, B-cell-depleted T cells, or PBMCs.

Original data processing: Estimation of nucleated cell counts relied on the amplification of reference gene primers. Sequencing used immunoSEQ multiplex PCR; TCRdb keeps in-frame clones, though not all of them. For V, J and clone size, that table is used; D and trimming come from the DNA. Here the sample spans hundreds of thousands of clones, around 83% being singletons. The V gene lost 3 bases and the J gene lost 4 bases, with 9 bases spanning the gap. The germline V gene encodes CDR1 SGHTA and CDR2 FQGNSA. CDR3 size: 13 residues. This clonotype was sampled from a woman aged 55-70 years with active or convalescent COVID-19. Sequencing input: peripheral blood. V usage is TRBV7-2 and J usage is TRBJ1-1; D call uncertain. CDR3 residues: CASSFNVATEAFF. The CDR3 nucleotides are TGTGCCAGCAGCTTTAATGTAGCCACTGAAGCTTTCTTT.